The 13 T cell receptor beta chains below were found in one sample sequenced in a study of blood T cell repertoires in COVID-19. Data came from immunoSEQ multiplex PCR; TCRdb stores just in-frame clones and leaves some out. The profile shows a few hundred thousand clones, approximately 92% of them singletons. Material for sequencing was PBMCs or T cells enriched from blood (not recorded which). The receptors derive from a woman aged 18-29 years who had recovered from COVID-19.

This clone was seen just once. CDR3 protein: CASSVGGSSGGSTDTQYF. CDR3 coding DNA: TGTGCCAGCAGCGTAGGCGGTTCTAGCGGGGGGAGCACAGATACGCAGTATTTT. This chain joins TRBV9 and TRBJ2-3, with 11 bases matching TRBD2. The V and J ends lost 0 bases and 0 bases, in that order; junction bases with no gene match: 6. Germline V gene data show CDR1 as SGDLS and CDR2 as YYNGEE. The CDR3 covers 18 residues.

This clone was seen only once. The chain employs TRBV29-1 and TRBJ2-1, with 7 bases matching TRBD2. The CDR3 contains 16 residues. V was pared by 2 bases and J by 5 bases, with 12 bases of the junction left unmatched. The V gene's germline CDR1 is SQVTM and CDR2 ANQGSEA. CDR3 loop: CSVESVGGSIHNEQFF. In DNA, the CDR3 is TGCAGCGTTGAATCTGTCGGGGGGTCGATTCACAATGAGCAGTTCTTC.

This clone came up many times. The chain recombines TRBV10-3 with TRBJ2-2; D is possibly TRBD2 (6 bases). The V end was cut by 10 bases, the J end by 7 bases, with 19 bases between. Germline V CDR1 and CDR2: ENHRY, SYGVKD. The CDR3 is 14 amino acids. The DNA of the CDR3 is TGTGCCACTTCACCGGGAGACGGGGGCGGGGAGCTGTTTTTT. Translating it yields CATSPGDGGGELFF.

The V gene is TRBV27, the J gene TRBJ2-5; TRBD2 matches 9 bases. The CDR3 extends over 16 amino acids. Germline V lookup: CDR1 MNHEY, CDR2 SMNVEV (reference sequence). V lost 0 bases, J lost 5 bases, and 7 bases stayed unmatched. This CDR3 reads CASSLSSGGRMETQYF. CDR3 DNA sequence: TGTGCCAGCAGTTTATCTAGCGGGGGCCGGATGGAGACCCAGTACTTC.

The V and J genes are TRBV5-1 and TRBJ1-3; a possible D gene is TRBD1 (6 bases). Germline CDR1 is SGHRS and CDR2 is YFSETQ. The CDR3 loop spans 16 amino acids. Trimming removed 2 bases at V and 0 bases at J, with 12 bases between. CDR3 DNA sequence: TGCGCCAGCAGCTTAGGACAGAAAAGCTCTGGAAACACCATATATTTT. Protein: CASSLGQKSSGNTIYF.

This clone showed up just once. Other nucleotide sequences in the sample specify the same CDR3. The chain uses TRBV25-1 and TRBJ1-1; 8 positions agree with TRBD1. Trimming cost V 4 bases and J 0 bases; bases outside gene matches: 1. The CDR3 length is 14 residues. Germline V gene lookup returns CDR1 MGHDK and CDR2 SYGVNS. The CDR3 reads CASSGTGMNTEAFF. CDR3 bases: TGTGCCAGCAGTGGGACAGGGATGAACACTGAAGCTTTCTTT.

This clone was found once. This sequence joins TRBV7-8 and TRBJ1-4; tentatively, D is TRBD1 (5 bases). V lost 2 bases and J lost 2, with 21 bases in between. The CDR3 is 19 residues long. Germline V gene data show CDR1 as SGHVS and CDR2 as FQNEAQ. The CDR3 bases are TGTGCCAGCAGCTTATTGGCCCCTCCCGGGGGGTCGACTAATGAAAAACTGTTTTTT. It yields the protein CASSLLAPPGGSTNEKLFF.

Of note for this clone: The same CDR3 arises from other DNA sequences in this sample as well. The V and J genes are TRBV5-1 and TRBJ2-5; a weak D match, TRBD1 (6 bases). V lost 2 bases to trimming and J lost 4 bases, with 6 bases between them. The germline V gene encodes CDR1 SGHRS and CDR2 YFSETQ. There are 12 residues in the CDR3. The chain's CDR3 is CASSLQGETQYF. The CDR3 DNA is TGCGCCAGCAGCTTACAGGGAGAGACCCAGTACTTC.

This clone came up a few times. V gene TRBV7-2 combines with J gene TRBJ1-1; 10 bases match TRBD1. Germline CDR1 SGHTA, CDR2 FQGNSA. This CDR3 contains 15 residues. The trim removed 3 bases at V and 4 bases at J, leaving 5 bases unmatched. This CDR3 reads CASSLGQGIGTEAFF. The DNA of the CDR3 is TGTGCCAGCAGCTTGGGACAGGGGATTGGCACTGAAGCTTTCTTT.

Points on this clone: The junction differs from germline at one of its ends, possibly a read error. The gene calls are TRBV18 and TRBJ1-1; D remains ambiguous. The CDR3 totals 12 residues. The germline CDR1 and CDR2 sequences are KGHSH and LQKENI. CDR3 amino acids: CASSPGETPHIF. The DNA of the CDR3 is TGTGCCAGCTCACCAGGGGAGACGCCTCACATTTTT.

The chain employs TRBV7-8 and TRBJ1-6; D is uncertain. Germline assignment: CDR1 SGHVS and CDR2 FQNEAQ. Trimming pared 1 base from V and 9 bases from J, leaving 7 bases between. CDR3 length: 13 residues. CDR3 in amino acids: CASSLGPGSPLHF. The CDR3 DNA reads as TGTGCCAGCAGCTTAGGCCCCGGTTCACCCCTCCACTTT.

The genes are TRBV9 and TRBJ2-2; D is unresolved. In germline, CDR1 is SGDLS, CDR2 YYNGEE. CDR3 size: 14 residues. Trimming removed 0 bases from V and 5 bases from J, with 8 bases in between. The CDR3 loop reads CASSVESRTGELFF. In nucleotides, the CDR3 is TGTGCCAGCAGCGTAGAGTCTAGGACCGGGGAGCTGTTTTTT. The full variable domain, its missing parts supplied by reference TRBV9 and TRBJ2-2, is DSGVTQTPKHLITATGQRVTLRCSPRSGDLSVYWYQQSLDQGLQFLIQYYNGEERAKGNILERFSAQQFPDLHSELNLSSLELGDSALYFCASSVESRTGELFFGEGSRLTVL.

This rearrangement joins TRBV7-8 to TRBJ1-1, with D possibly being TRBD1 (6 bases). The CDR3 loop spans 15 amino acids. The V and J ends lost 4 bases and 4 bases respectively, with 16 bases between them. Germline V lookup: CDR1 SGHVS, CDR2 FQNEAQ. CDR3 in amino acids: CASSSKQGLGTEAFF. The CDR3, as DNA: TGTGCCAGCAGCTCGAAACAGGGTTTGGGCACTGAAGCTTTCTTT.